This T cell receptor beta chain was profiled in a study of control samples from healthy donors and cancer patients. Sequenced by immunoSEQ multiplex PCR; TCRdb stores in-frame clones only, minus some. The sample lists 100,000 to 150,000 clones, 80% to 95% occurring once. Unmatched junction bases numbered 6, after V lost 7 bases and J lost 0 bases. The V gene's germline CDR1 is SQVTM and CDR2 ANQGSEA. CDR3 length: 16 residues. The source is a young man in good health. Sequenced material: blood. The V gene is TRBV29-1, the J gene TRBJ1-6; 10 bases are a match to TRBD1. CDR3 nucleotide sequence: TGCAGCGCCCGCCGGACAGGGGGCTCCTATAATTCACCCCTCCACTTT. As protein: CSARRTGGSYNSPLHF.